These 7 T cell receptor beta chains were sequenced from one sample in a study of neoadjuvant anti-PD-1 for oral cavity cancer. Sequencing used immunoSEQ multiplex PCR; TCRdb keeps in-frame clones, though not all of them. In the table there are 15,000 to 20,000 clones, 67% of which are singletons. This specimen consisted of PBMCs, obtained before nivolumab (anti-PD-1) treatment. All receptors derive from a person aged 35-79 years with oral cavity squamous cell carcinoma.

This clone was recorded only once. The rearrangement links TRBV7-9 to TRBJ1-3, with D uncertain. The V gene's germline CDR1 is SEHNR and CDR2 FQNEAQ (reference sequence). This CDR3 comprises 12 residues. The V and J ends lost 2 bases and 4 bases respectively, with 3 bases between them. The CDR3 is CASSLSGNTIYF. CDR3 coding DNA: TGTGCCAGCAGCTTATCGGGAAACACCATATATTTT.

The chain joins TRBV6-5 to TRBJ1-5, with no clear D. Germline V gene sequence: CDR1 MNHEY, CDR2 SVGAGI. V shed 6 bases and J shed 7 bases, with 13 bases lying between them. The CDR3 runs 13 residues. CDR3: CASRNGWGQPQHF. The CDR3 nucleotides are TGTGCCAGCAGGAATGGATGGGGACAGCCCCAGCATTTT.

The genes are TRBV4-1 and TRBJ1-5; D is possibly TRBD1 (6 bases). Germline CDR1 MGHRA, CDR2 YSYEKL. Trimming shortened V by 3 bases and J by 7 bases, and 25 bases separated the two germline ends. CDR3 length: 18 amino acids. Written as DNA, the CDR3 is TGCGCCAGCAGCCACATTCAAACACCTTCAGGGGAGAGACAGCCCCAGCATTTT. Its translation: CASSHIQTPSGERQPQHF.

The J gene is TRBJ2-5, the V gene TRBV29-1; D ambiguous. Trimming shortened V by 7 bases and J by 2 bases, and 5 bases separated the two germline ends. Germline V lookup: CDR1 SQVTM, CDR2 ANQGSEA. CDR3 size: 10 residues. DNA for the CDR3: TGCAGCGCTGATCAAGAGACCCAGTACTTC. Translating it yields CSADQETQYF.

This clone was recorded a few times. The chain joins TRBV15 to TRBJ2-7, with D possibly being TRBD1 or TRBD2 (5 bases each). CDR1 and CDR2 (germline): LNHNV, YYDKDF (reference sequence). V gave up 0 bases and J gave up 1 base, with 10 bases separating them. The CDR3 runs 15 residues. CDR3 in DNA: TGTGCCACCAGCAGAGATTCCGGGACGTCCTACGAGCAGTACTTC. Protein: CATSRDSGTSYEQYF.

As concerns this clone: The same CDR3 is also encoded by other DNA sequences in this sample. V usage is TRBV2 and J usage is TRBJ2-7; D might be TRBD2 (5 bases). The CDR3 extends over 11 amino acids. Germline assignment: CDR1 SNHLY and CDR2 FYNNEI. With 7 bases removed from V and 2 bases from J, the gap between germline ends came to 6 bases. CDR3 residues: CASTGTYEQYF. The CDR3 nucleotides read TGTGCCAGCACGGGGACCTACGAGCAGTACTTC.

The CDR3 coding sequence is TGTGCCCGAACTACACAGGGGCTGAACACCGGGGAGCTGTTTTTT. Translated, it gives CARTTQGLNTGELFF. The chain employs TRBV30 and TRBJ2-2; 7 bases agree with TRBD1. CDR1 and CDR2 (germline): GTSNPN, SVGIG (reference sequence). There are 15 residues in the CDR3. V was pared by 8 bases and J by 1 base, with 10 bases of the junction left unmatched.